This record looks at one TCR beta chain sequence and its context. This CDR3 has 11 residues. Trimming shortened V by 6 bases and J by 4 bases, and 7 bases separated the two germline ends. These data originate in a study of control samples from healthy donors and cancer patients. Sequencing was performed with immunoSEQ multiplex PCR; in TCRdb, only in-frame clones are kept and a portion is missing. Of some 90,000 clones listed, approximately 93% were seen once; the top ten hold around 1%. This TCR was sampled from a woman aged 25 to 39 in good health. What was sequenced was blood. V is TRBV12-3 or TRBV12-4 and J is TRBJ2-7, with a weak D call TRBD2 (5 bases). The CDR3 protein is CASRGSYEQYF. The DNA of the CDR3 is TGTGCCAGCAGGGGGAGTTACGAGCAGTACTTC.